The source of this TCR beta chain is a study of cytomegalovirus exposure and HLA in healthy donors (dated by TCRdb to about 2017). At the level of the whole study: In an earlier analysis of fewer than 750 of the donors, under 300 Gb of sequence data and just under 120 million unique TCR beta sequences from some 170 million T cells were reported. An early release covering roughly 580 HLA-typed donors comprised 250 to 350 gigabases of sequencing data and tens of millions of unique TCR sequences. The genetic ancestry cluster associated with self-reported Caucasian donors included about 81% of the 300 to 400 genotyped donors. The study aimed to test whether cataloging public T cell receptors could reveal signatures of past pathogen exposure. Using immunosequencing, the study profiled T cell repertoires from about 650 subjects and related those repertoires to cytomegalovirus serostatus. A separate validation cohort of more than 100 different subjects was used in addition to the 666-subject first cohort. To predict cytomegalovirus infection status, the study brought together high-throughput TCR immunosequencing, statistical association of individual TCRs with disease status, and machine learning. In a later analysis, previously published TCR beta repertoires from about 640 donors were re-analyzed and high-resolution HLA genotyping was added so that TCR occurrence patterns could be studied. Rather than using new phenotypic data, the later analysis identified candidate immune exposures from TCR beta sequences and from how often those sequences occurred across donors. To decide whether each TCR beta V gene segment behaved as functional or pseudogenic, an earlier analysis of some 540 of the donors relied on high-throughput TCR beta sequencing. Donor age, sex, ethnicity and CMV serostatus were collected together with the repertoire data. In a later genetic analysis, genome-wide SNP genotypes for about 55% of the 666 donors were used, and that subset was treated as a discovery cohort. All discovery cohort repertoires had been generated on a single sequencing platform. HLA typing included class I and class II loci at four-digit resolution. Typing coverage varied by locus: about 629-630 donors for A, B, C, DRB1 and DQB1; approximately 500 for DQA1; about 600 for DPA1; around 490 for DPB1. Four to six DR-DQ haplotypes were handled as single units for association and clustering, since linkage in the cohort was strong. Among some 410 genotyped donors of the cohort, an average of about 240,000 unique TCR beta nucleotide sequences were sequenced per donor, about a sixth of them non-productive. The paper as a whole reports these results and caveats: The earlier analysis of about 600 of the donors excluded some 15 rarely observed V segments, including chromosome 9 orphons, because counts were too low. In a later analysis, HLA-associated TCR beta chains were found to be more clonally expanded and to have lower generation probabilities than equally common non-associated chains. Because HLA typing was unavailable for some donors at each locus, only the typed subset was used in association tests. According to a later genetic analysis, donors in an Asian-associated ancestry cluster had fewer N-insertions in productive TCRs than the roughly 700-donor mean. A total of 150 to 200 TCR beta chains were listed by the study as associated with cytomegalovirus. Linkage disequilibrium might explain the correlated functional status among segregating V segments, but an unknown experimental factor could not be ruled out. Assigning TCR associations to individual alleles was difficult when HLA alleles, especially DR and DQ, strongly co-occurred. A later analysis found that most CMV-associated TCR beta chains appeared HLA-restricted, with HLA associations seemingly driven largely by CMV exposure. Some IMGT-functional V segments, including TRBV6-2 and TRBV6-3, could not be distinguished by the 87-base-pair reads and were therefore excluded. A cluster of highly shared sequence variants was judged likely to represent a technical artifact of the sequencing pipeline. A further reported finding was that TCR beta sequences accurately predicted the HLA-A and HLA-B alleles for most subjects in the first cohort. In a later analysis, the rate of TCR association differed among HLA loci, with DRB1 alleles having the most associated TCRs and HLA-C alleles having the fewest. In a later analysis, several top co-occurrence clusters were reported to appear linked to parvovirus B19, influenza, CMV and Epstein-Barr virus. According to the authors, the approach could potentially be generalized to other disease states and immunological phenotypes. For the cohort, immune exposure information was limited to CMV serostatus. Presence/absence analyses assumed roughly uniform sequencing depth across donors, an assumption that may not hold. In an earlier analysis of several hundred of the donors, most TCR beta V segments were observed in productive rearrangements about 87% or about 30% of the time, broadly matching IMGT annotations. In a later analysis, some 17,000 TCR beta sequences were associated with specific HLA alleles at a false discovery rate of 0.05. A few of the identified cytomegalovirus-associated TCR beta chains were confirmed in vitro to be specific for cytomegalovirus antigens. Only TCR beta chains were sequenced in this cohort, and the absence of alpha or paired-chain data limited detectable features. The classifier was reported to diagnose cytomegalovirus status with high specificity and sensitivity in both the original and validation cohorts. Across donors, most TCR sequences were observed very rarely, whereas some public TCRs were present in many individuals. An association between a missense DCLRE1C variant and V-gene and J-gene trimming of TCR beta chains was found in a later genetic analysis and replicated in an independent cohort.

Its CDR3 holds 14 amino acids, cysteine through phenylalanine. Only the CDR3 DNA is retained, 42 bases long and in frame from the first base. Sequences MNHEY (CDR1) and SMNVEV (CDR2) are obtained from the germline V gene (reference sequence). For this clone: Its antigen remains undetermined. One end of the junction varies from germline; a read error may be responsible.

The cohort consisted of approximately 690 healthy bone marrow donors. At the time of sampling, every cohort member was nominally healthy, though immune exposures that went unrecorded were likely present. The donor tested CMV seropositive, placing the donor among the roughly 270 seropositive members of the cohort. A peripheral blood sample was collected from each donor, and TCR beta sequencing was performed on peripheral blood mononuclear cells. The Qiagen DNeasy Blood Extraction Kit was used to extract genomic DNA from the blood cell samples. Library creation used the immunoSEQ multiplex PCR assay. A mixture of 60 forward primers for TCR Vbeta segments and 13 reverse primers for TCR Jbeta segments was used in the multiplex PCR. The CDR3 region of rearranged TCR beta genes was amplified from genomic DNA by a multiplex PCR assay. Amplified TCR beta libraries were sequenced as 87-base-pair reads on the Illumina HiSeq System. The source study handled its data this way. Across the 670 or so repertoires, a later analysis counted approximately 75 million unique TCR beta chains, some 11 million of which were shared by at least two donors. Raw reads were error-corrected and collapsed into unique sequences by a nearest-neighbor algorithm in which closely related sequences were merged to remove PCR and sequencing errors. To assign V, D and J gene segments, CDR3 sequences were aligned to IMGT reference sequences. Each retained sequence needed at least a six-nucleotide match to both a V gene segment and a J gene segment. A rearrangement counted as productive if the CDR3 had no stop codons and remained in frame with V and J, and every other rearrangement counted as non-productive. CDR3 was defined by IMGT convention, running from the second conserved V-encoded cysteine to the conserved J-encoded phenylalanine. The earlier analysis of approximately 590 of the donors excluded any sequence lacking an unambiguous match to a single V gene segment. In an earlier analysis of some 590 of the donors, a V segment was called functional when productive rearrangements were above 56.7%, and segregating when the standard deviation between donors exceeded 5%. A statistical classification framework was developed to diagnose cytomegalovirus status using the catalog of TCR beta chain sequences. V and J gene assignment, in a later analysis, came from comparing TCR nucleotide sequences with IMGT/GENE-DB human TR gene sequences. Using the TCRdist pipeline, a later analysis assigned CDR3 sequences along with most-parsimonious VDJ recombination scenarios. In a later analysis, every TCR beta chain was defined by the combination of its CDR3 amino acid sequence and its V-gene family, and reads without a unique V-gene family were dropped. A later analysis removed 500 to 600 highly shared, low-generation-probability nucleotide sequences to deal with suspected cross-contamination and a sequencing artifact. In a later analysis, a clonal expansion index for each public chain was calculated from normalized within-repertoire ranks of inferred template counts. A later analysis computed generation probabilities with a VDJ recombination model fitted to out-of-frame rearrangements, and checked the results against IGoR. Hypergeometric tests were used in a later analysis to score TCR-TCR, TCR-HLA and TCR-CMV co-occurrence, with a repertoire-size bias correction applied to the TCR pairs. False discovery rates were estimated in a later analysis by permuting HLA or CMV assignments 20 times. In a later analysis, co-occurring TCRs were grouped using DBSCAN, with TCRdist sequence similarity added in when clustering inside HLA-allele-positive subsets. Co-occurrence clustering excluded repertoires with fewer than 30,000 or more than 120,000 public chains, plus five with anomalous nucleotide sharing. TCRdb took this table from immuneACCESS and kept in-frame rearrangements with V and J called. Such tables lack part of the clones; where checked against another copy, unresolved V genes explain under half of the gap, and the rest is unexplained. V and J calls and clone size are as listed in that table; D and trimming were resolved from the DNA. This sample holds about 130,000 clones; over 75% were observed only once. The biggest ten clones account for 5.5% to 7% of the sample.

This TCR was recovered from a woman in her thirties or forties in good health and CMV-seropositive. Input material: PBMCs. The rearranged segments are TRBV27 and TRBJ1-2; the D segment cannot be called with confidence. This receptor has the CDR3 CASSQTETNYGYTF. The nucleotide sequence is TGTGCCAGCAGTCAGACCGAAACTAACTATGGCTATACCTTC.